These T cell receptor beta chains were read from a single sample in a study of cytomegalovirus exposure and HLA in healthy donors. The table came from immunoSEQ multiplex PCR; TCRdb's copy has only in-frame clones and leaves some out. The sample yields over 90,000 clones, about three fifths seen once. The sample consisted of PBMCs. These receptors were obtained from a human donor in good health. The CDR3 runs from the conserved cysteine through the conserved F or W. The order of the fields is V gene, D gene, J gene, clone size, CDR3 protein, CDR3 DNA. A D gene is named only where the DNA matches it firmly. A clone size is listed for some rows: how often the clone was seen (once, few, many), or a class if it is expanded.

V: TRBV2; D: -; J: TRBJ2-2; size: once; CDR3: CASMRATANTGELFF; DNA: TGTGCCAGCATGAGGGCCACCGCGAACACCGGGGAGCTGTTTTTT
V: TRBV7-8; D: TRBD2; J: TRBJ2-5; size: -; CDR3: CASGPLSGGRRETQYF; DNA: TGTGCCAGTGGGCCTCTTAGCGGGGGGCGGAGGGAGACCCAGTACTTC
V: TRBV2; D: -; J: TRBJ2-7; size: -; CDR3: CASRDPRREQYF; DNA: TGTGCCAGCAGAGACCCTAGGCGCGAGCAGTACTTC
V: TRBV6-1; D: TRBD1; J: TRBJ1-2; size: -; CDR3: CASSAWGQGEIYGYTF; DNA: TGTGCCAGCAGTGCATGGGGACAGGGCGAAATATATGGCTACACCTTC
V: TRBV30; D: -; J: TRBJ1-4; size: few; CDR3: CAWSTALGEKLFF; DNA: TGTGCCTGGAGTACTGCACTAGGAGAAAAACTGTTTTTT
V: TRBV28; D: TRBD1; J: TRBJ1-4; size: -; CDR3: CASLQNPGQGANNEKLFF; DNA: TGTGCCAGCTTACAAAATCCGGGACAGGGGGCGAATAATGAAAAACTGTTTTTT
V: TRBV7-9; D: -; J: TRBJ2-1; size: -; CDR3: CASSLVVRGYNEQFF; DNA: TGTGCCAGCAGCTTAGTTGTTAGGGGGTACAATGAGCAGTTCTTC
V: TRBV4-2; D: -; J: TRBJ1-1; size: once; CDR3: CASSQVLKGRLNTEAFF; DNA: TGTGCCAGCAGCCAAGTGTTGAAGGGGAGGTTGAACACTGAAGCTTTCTTT
V: TRBV7-2; D: TRBD2; J: TRBJ2-1; size: -; CDR3: CASSPEWSSGRGFRNEQFF; DNA: TGTGCCAGCAGCCCCGAATGGTCCAGCGGGAGAGGCTTTAGGAATGAGCAGTTCTTC
V: TRBV20-1; D: -; J: TRBJ2-7; size: -; CDR3: CSAQSPNEQYF; DNA: TGCAGTGCCCAGTCTCCCAACGAGCAGTACTTC
V: TRBV11-2; D: TRBD2; J: TRBJ2-7; size: -; CDR3: CASSLTSGRSYEQYF; DNA: TGTGCCAGCAGCTTAACTAGCGGGAGATCCTACGAGCAGTACTTC
V: TRBV15; D: -; J: TRBJ2-1; size: -; CDR3: CATSRAPPDEQFF; DNA: TGTGCCACCAGCAGAGCCCCCCCGGATGAGCAGTTCTTC
V: TRBV5-1; D: -; J: TRBJ2-1; size: few; CDR3: CASSLLPHLNEQFF; DNA: TGCGCCAGCAGTCTACTACCGCACCTTAATGAGCAGTTCTTC
V: TRBV28; D: TRBD2; J: TRBJ2-7; size: few; CDR3: CASSSGLAGVGEQYF; DNA: TGTGCCAGCAGTTCGGGACTAGCGGGAGTCGGCGAGCAGTACTTC
V: TRBV6-1; D: TRBD1; J: TRBJ1-2; size: -; CDR3: CASSEGTGLYGYTF; DNA: TGTGCCAGCAGTGAGGGGACAGGGCTCTATGGCTACACCTTC
V: TRBV28; D: -; J: TRBJ1-2; size: once; CDR3: CASSQGRRQNYGYTF; DNA: TGTGCCAGCAGTCAGGGTCGCCGCCAAAACTATGGCTACACCTTC
V: TRBV5-1; D: -; J: TRBJ2-5; size: -; CDR3: CASSFGLQETQYF; DNA: TGCGCCAGCAGCTTTGGGCTACAAGAGACCCAGTACTTC
V: TRBV7-2; D: TRBD1; J: TRBJ1-3; size: -; CDR3: CASSFRGTGNPYSGNTIYF; DNA: TGTGCTAGCAGCTTCCGCGGGACAGGGAACCCCTACTCTGGAAACACCATATATTTT
V: TRBV27; D: -; J: TRBJ1-2; size: medium-sized; CDR3: CASSNYQGSGGYTF; DNA: TGTGCCAGCAGTAACTACCAGGGGAGCGGAGGCTACACCTTC
V: TRBV28; D: TRBD1; J: TRBJ2-7; size: -; CDR3: CASSWGTGAYEQYF; DNA: TGTGCCAGCAGTTGGGGGACAGGGGCGTACGAGCAGTACTTC
V: TRBV19; D: -; J: TRBJ1-4; size: -; CDR3: CASSEVGEKEKLFF; DNA: TGTGCCAGTAGTGAGGTTGGCGAAAAAGAAAAACTGTTTTTT
V: TRBV27; D: TRBD1; J: TRBJ2-7; size: few; CDR3: CASSLTFGTGTYEQYF; DNA: TGTGCCAGCAGTTTAACATTTGGGACAGGGACCTACGAGCAGTACTTC
V: TRBV11-2; D: -; J: TRBJ2-5; size: -; CDR3: CASSATEETQYF; DNA: TGTGCCAGCAGCGCCACAGAAGAGACCCAGTACTTC
V: TRBV19; D: TRBD1; J: TRBJ1-5; size: once; CDR3: CASSDRDPNQPQHF; DNA: TGTGCCAGTAGCGACAGGGATCCCAATCAGCCCCAGCATTTT
V: TRBV5-6; D: TRBD1; J: TRBJ1-3; size: -; CDR3: CASSYGTGSGNTIYF; DNA: TGTGCCAGCAGCTATGGGACAGGCTCTGGAAACACCATATATTTT
V: TRBV11-1; D: TRBD1; J: TRBJ2-2; size: -; CDR3: CASSPGTGYIGELFF; DNA: TGTGCCAGCAGCCCCGGGACAGGGTATATCGGGGAGCTGTTTTTT
V: TRBV28; D: TRBD1; J: TRBJ1-4; size: -; CDR3: CASGDRNNEKLFF; DNA: TGTGCCAGCGGGGACAGAAATAATGAAAAACTGTTTTTT
V: TRBV2; D: -; J: TRBJ2-7; size: -; CDR3: CASSEYGTPSYEQYF; DNA: TGTGCCAGCAGTGAATACGGTACGCCCTCCTACGAGCAGTACTTC
V: TRBV6-1; D: TRBD2; J: TRBJ2-7; size: -; CDR3: CASTQMTSGSYEQYF; DNA: TGTGCCAGCACCCAGATGACTAGCGGGAGTTACGAGCAGTACTTC
V: TRBV2; D: -; J: TRBJ2-2; size: -; CDR3: CASSEVASGELFF; DNA: TGTGCCAGCAGTGAAGTTGCGTCCGGGGAGCTGTTTTTT
V: TRBV7-9; D: -; J: TRBJ2-1; size: -; CDR3: CASSSTIASGTRYNEQFF; DNA: TGTGCCAGCAGCTCAACAATCGCATCCGGGACACGCTACAATGAGCAGTTCTTC
V: TRBV7-9; D: -; J: TRBJ2-1; size: -; CDR3: CASSLIYEQFF; DNA: TGTGCCAGCAGCTTAATCTATGAGCAGTTCTTC
V: TRBV27; D: TRBD2; J: TRBJ2-1; size: -; CDR3: CASSRRGTGGPGNEQFF; DNA: TGTGCCAGCAGTCGCCGGGGGACGGGAGGGCCGGGCAATGAGCAGTTCTTC
V: TRBV7-2; D: TRBD1; J: TRBJ2-3; size: -; CDR3: CASSSRDRFTDTQYF; DNA: TGTGCCAGCAGCTCCCGGGACAGATTCACAGATACGCAGTATTTT
V: TRBV19; D: TRBD2; J: TRBJ2-1; size: few; CDR3: CASSLRTSGLKEQFF; DNA: TGTGCCAGTAGTCTTCGGACTAGCGGCCTTAAGGAGCAGTTCTTC
V: TRBV11-1; D: -; J: TRBJ2-2; size: -; CDR3: CASSLGSRNTGELFF; DNA: TGTGCCAGCAGCTTAGGGAGCAGGAACACCGGGGAGCTGTTTTTT
V: TRBV9; D: -; J: TRBJ1-5; size: few; CDR3: CASSVGSQGNQPQHF; DNA: TGTGCCAGCAGCGTAGGAAGCCAGGGGAATCAGCCCCAGCATTTT